Below, one T cell receptor beta chain is given with its context. The germline gives CDR1 ENHRY, CDR2 SYGVKD. The CDR3 loop spans 16 amino acids. J was trimmed by 2 bases and V by 8 bases; bases with no gene match: 14. This entry comes from a study of blood T cell repertoires in COVID-19. Sequencing was performed with immunoSEQ multiplex PCR; in TCRdb, only in-frame clones are kept and a portion is missing. The sample holds about 110,000 clones, around 90% seen once. Specimen: peripheral blood. This TCR derives from a woman in her fifties or sixties with acute or convalescent COVID-19. The chain recombines TRBV10-3 with TRBJ2-7, with TRBD1 identical over 8 bases. The CDR3 coding sequence is TGTGCCATCTCTTCATCCCAAAGGACAGGGCCCTACGAGCAGTACTTC. It specifies CAISSSQRTGPYEQYF.